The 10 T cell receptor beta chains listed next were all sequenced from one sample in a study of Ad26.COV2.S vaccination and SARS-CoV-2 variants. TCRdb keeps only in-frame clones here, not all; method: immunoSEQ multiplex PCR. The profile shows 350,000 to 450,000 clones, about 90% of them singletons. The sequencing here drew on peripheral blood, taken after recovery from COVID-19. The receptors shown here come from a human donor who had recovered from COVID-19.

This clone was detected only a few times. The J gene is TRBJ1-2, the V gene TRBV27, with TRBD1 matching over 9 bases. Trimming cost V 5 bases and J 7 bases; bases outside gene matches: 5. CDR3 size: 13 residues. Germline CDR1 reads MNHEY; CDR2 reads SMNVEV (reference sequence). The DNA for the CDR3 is TGTGCCAGCAGTCTCTGGACAGGGGCTGGCTACACCTTC. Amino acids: CASSLWTGAGYTF.

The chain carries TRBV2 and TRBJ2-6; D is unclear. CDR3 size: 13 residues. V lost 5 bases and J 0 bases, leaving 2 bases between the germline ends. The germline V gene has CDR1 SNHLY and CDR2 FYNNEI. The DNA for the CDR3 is TGTGCCAGCAGTTACTCTGGGGCCAACGTCCTGACTTTC. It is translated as CASSYSGANVLTF.

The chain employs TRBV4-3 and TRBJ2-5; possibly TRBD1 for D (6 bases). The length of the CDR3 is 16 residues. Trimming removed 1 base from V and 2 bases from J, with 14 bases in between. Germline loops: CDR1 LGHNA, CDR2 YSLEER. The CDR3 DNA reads TGCGCCAGCAGCCAAGGTGGGACAAGGGTTCAAGAGACCCAGTACTTC. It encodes CASSQGGTRVQETQYF.

The CDR3 reads CASSLQGHTEAFF. In DNA form, the CDR3 reads TGTGCCAGCAGCCTCCAGGGACACACTGAAGCTTTCTTT. This sequence joins TRBV9 and TRBJ1-1; a weak D match, TRBD1 (5 bases). The CDR3 has 13 amino acids. Germline V gene lookup returns CDR1 SGDLS and CDR2 YYNGEE. Trimming took off 4 bases at V and 3 bases at J, with 10 bases between the two ends.

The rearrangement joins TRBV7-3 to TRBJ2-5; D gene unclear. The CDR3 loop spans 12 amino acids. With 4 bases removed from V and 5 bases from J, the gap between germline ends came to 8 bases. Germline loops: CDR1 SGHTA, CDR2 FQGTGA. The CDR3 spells CASSSHMETQYF. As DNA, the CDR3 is TGTGCCAGCAGCTCCCACATGGAGACCCAGTACTTC.

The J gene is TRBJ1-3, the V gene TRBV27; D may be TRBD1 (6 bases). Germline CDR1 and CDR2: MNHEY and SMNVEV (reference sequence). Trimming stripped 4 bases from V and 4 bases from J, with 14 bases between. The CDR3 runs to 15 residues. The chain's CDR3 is CASSSTGFFGNTIYF. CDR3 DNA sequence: TGTGCCAGCAGTTCCACAGGGTTCTTCGGAAACACCATATATTTT.

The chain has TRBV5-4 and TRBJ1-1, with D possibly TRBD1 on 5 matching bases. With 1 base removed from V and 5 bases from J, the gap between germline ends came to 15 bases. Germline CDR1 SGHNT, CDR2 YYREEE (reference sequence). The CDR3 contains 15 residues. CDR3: CASSLIKGRETEAFF. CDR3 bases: TGTGCCAGCAGCTTGATTAAGGGACGAGAGACTGAAGCTTTCTTT.

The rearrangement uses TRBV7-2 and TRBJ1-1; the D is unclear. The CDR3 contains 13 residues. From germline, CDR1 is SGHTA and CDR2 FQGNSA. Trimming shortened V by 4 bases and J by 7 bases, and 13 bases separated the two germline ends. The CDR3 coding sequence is TGTGCCAGCAGCTACCGACGGGGAAATGAAGCTTTCTTT. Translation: CASSYRRGNEAFF.

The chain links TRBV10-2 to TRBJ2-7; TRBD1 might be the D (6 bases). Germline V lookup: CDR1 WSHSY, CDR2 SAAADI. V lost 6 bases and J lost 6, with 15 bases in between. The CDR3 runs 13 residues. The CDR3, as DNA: TGCGCCAGCAGGGCCGGGACAAGCCGCGAGCAGTACTTC. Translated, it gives CASRAGTSREQYF.

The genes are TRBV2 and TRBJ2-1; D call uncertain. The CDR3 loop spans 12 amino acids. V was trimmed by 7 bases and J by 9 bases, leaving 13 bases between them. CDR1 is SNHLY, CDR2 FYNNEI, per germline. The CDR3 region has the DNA TGTGCCAGCACATCGGTCGGCTCTGAGCAGTTCTTC. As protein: CASTSVGSEQFF. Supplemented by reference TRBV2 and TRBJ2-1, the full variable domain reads EPEVTQTPSHQVTQMGQEVILRCVPISNHLYFYWYRQILGQKVEFLVSFYNNEISEKSEIFDDQFSVERPDGSNFTLKIRSTKLEDSAMYFCASTSVGSEQFFGPGTRLTVL.